This TCR beta chain was sequenced in a study of blood T cell repertoires in COVID-19. Study-wide context: The United States, Italy and Spain provided the acute and convalescent COVID-19 samples. The analysed material was cDNA or gDNA that came from T cells, B-cell-depleted T cells, or PBMCs.

Profiling relied on immunoSEQ multiplex PCR, and the TCRdb table lists in-frame clones only, not all of them. The profile shows over 60,000 clones, around 80% of them singletons. The receptor was isolated from an elderly woman with acute or convalescent COVID-19. Sequencing used peripheral blood.

The DNA of the CDR3 is TGTGCCAGCAGCCCCGGTGGCGGGCTAGCGGGAGAGACCCAGTACTTC. As protein: CASSPGGGLAGETQYF. The rearrangement joins TRBV7-2 to TRBJ2-5, with 8 nucleotides matching TRBD2. Losses at the gene ends were 5 bases for V and 4 bases for J; bases not matched to a gene: 12. The germline V gene encodes CDR1 SGHTA and CDR2 FQGNSA. CDR3 size: 16 residues.